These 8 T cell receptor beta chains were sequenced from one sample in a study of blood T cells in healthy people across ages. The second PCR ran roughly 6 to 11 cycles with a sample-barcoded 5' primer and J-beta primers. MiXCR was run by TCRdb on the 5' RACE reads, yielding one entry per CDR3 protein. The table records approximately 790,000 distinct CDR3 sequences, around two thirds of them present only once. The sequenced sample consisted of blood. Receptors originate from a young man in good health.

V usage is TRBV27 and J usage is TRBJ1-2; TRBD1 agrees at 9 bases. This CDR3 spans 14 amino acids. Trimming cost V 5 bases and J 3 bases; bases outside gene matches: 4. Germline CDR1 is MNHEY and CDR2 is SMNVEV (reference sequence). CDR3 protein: CASSGDRDYYGYTF. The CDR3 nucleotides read TGTGCCAGCAGTGGGGACAGGGATTACTATGGCTACACCTTC.

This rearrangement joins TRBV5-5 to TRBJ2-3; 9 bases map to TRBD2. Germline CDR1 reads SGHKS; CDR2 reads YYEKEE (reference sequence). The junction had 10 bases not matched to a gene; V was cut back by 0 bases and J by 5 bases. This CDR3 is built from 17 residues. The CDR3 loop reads CASSLVGLAGRVDTQYF. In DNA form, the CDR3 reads TGTGCCAGCAGCTTGGTAGGCCTAGCGGGGAGGGTAGATACGCAGTATTTT. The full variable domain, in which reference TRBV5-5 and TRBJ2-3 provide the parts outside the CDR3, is DAGVTQSPTHLIKTRGQQVTLRCSPISGHKSVSWYQQVLGQGPQFIFQYYEKEERGRGNFPDRFSARQFPNYSSELNVNALLLGDSALYLCASSLVGLAGRVDTQYFGPGTRLTVL.

The CDR3 region is CSSLVASGRISGEQFF. Written as DNA, the CDR3 is TGCAGTTCCCTAGTCGCTAGCGGGAGGATAAGCGGTGAGCAGTTCTTC. The chain couples TRBV20-1 to TRBJ2-1; 11 positions agree with TRBD2. Per germline, CDR1 DFQATT and CDR2 SNEGSKA (reference sequence). V lost 8 bases and J lost 9; bases outside the gene matches: 18. This CDR3 comprises 16 residues.

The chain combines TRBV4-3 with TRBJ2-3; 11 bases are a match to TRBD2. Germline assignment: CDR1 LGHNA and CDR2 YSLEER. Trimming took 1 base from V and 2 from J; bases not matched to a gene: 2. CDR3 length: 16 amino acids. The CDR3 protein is CASSQGLAGLTDTQYF. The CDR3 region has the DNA TGCGCCAGCAGCCAAGGACTAGCGGGGCTCACAGATACGCAGTATTTT.

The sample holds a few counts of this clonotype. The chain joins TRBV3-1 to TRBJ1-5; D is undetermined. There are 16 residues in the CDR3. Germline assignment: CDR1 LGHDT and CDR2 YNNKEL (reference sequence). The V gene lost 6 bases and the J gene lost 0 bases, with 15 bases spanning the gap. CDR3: CASSPGTPSSNQPQHF. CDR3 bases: TGTGCCAGCAGTCCTGGAACGCCTTCTAGCAATCAGCCCCAGCATTTT.

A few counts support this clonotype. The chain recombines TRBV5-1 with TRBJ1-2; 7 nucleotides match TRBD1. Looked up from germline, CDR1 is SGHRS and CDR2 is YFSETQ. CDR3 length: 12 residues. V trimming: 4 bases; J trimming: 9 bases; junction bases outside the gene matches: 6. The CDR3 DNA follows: TGCGCCAGCAGCCCGCGGACAGGAAGCTACACCTTC. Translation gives CASSPRTGSYTF.

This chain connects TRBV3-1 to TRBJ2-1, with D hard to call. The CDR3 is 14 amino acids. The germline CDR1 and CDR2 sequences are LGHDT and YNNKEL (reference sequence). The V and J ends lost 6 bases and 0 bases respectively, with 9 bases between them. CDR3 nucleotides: TGTGCCAGCAGTTCGTTTAGCTCCTACAATGAGCAGTTCTTC. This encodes CASSSFSSYNEQFF.

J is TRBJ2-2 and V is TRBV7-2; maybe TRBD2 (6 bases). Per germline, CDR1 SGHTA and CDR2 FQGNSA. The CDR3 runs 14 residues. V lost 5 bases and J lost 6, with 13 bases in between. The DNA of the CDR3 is TGTGCCAGCAGCCCCACACTAGCCCCCGGGGAGCTGTTTTTT. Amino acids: CASSPTLAPGELFF.